One sample yielded the 9 T cell receptor beta chains listed below, sequenced in a study of CD8 T cells in Susac syndrome. Random hexamers primed reverse transcription of about 0.5 to 1 ug RNA. TCRdb used MiXCR to reprocess the immunoSEQ multiplex PCR reads, holding one entry per CDR3 protein. The table records about 240,000 distinct CDR3 sequences, almost 97% of them present only once. The sequenced sample consisted of CD4+ T cells from PBMCs. Receptor source: a human donor with Susac syndrome.

This chain uses TRBV24-1 with TRBJ2-2; tentatively, D is TRBD1 (6 bases). V was shortened by 5 bases and J by 4 bases, with 10 bases between the two germline ends. The CDR3 runs 14 residues. CDR1 and CDR2 (germline): KGHDR, SFDVKD. The CDR3 DNA follows: TGTGCCACCAGTGGAGGACAGCCCACCGGGGAGCTGTTTTTT. It translates to CATSGGQPTGELFF.

V usage is TRBV30 and J usage is TRBJ1-1, with D tentatively TRBD1 (6 bases). V was clipped by 0 bases and J by 3 bases, with 8 bases between them. Germline V CDR1 and CDR2: GTSNPN, SVGIG (reference sequence). The CDR3 sequence is 13 residues long. For the CDR3, the DNA is TGTGCCTGGAGTGTAGGGGGGGACACTGAAGCTTTCTTT. This translates into CAWSVGGDTEAFF.

For the CDR3, the DNA is TGTGCCAGCAGTTTAGACGATATAGGACTAGCGCCAGAGACCCAGTACTTC. Translation: CASSLDDIGLAPETQYF. V is TRBV28 and J is TRBJ2-5; 9 bases align to TRBD2. The CDR3 has 17 residues. Germline CDR1 reads MDHEN; CDR2 reads SYDVKM. V was pared by 2 bases and J by 4 bases, with 11 bases of the junction left unmatched.

The chain has TRBV4-2 and TRBJ1-5; TRBD1 might be the D (6 bases). From germline, CDR1 is LGHNA and CDR2 YNFKEQ. The CDR3 has 17 residues. V lost 0 bases, J lost 4 bases, and 16 bases lay in between. CDR3 region: CASSQDIGRGFNQPQHF. The DNA for the CDR3 is TGTGCCAGCAGCCAAGATATTGGGAGGGGGTTTAATCAGCCCCAGCATTTT.

This clonotype was detected only once. The chain combines TRBV6-1 with TRBJ1-5; D might be TRBD1 (6 bases). The V gene lost 6 bases and the J gene lost 7 bases, with 22 bases spanning the gap. Germline V CDR1 and CDR2: MNHNS, SASEGT. The CDR3 contains 16 residues. The chain's CDR3 is CASSRQAPGTLQPQHF. Here the CDR3 DNA reads TGTGCCAGCAGCCGACAGGCCCCAGGGACGTTGCAGCCCCAGCATTTT.

The chain links TRBV25-1 to TRBJ2-5; TRBD1 matches at 7 bases. In germline, CDR1 is MGHDK, CDR2 SYGVNS. After removal of 6 bases from V and 1 base from J, the junction contained 11 bases not matched to a gene. The CDR3 sequence is 16 residues long. CDR3 sequence: CASSSYRGNPQETQYF. The DNA for the CDR3 is TGTGCCAGCAGCTCCTACAGGGGAAATCCCCAAGAGACCCAGTACTTC.

This rearrangement joins TRBV28 to TRBJ1-2, with TRBD1 matching 8 bases. Germline CDR1 reads MDHEN; CDR2 reads SYDVKM. With V trimmed by 3 bases and J by 0 bases, 3 bases remained unmatched. This CDR3 region has 15 residues. CDR3 DNA sequence: TGTGCCAGCAGTTTCCCGACAGGGGCTAACTATGGCTACACCTTC. Translating it yields CASSFPTGANYGYTF.

The V and J genes are TRBV19 and TRBJ2-4; 8 positions agree with TRBD2. Germline V CDR1 and CDR2: LNHDA, SQIVND (reference sequence). The CDR3 totals 12 residues. The ends lost 4 bases at V and 7 bases at J; junction bases unmatched: 0. CDR3 nucleotides: TGTGCCAGTAGTAGCGGGAGGAACATTCAGTACTTC. Protein: CASSSGRNIQYF.

The chain combines TRBV4-2 with TRBJ1-2; D remains unclear. V was shortened by 5 bases and J by 6 bases, with 22 bases between the two germline ends. The germline V gene has CDR1 LGHNA and CDR2 YNFKEQ. This CDR3 region has 16 residues. Here the CDR3 DNA reads TGTGCCAGCAGCAACCGGGTTCAGGCGCCCCGGGATGGCTACACCTTC. Residues: CASSNRVQAPRDGYTF.